The clone carrying this T cell receptor (beta chain) occurred a few times. The antigen remains undetermined. This specimen belongs to a study of high-grade serous ovarian cancer treatment subgroups. The tumor samples were collected prior to definitive surgery or chemotherapy. Trimming pared 6 bases from V and 0 bases from J, leaving 9 bases between. Germline V gives CDR1 MNHNY, CDR2 SVGAGI (reference sequence). The CDR3 contains 15 residues. Assay: immunoSEQ multiplex PCR; the TCRdb copy retains only in-frame clones and omits some. The repertoire includes about 12,000 clones, about 88% of them detected once, and 2.9% sits in the top ten. Study-wide points: Repertoire similarity ranged about 0.1 to 0.79 between tumors of one patient.

The rearrangement joins TRBV6-6 to TRBJ2-6; a possible D gene is TRBD1 (6 bases). This clonotype was sampled from a human donor with high-grade serous ovarian cancer. Material: tumor tissue. The CDR3 reads CASSYRDSGANVLTF. In DNA form, the CDR3 reads TGTGCCAGCAGCTACAGGGACTCTGGGGCCAACGTCCTGACTTTC.